The clone carrying this T cell receptor beta chain occurred a few times. No antigen is known for it. The record originates from a study of T-cell memory formation after mild COVID-19. Broader study findings: Researchers could not confirm that second-wave clones peaking on day 37 targeted SARS-CoV-2.

TCRdb analysed the 5' RACE reads with MiXCR anew, one entry per CDR3 protein. The sample has around 450,000 distinct CDR3 sequences; approximately 25% are singletons. The sequenced sample was PBMCs or a T cell subset sorted from them (not recorded which). The receptor comes from an adult woman who had mild COVID-19 (a few samples of this study predate the infection). Cell type and time point are not known.

The CDR3 spells CASSPLRSKETQYF. DNA for the CDR3: TGTGCCAGCAGCCCCCTCAGGTCGAAGGAGACCCAGTACTTC. The chain joins TRBV27 to TRBJ2-5; D remains unclear. The CDR3 length is 14 residues. Germline lookup yields CDR1 MNHEY and CDR2 SMNVEV (reference sequence). Trimming stripped 6 bases from V and 5 bases from J, with 16 bases between.